One sample yielded the 7 T cell receptor beta chains listed below, sequenced in a study of blood T cell repertoires in COVID-19. TCRdb keeps only in-frame clones here, not all; method: immunoSEQ multiplex PCR. Of more than 300,000 clones listed, roughly 90% are singletons. The specimen was PBMCs or T cells enriched from blood (not recorded which). These receptors were collected from a woman aged 25 to 45 who had been exposed to COVID-19.

There are a few counts of this clone. The gene calls are TRBV4-3 and TRBJ1-3, with TRBD1 as a possible D gene (6 bases). This CDR3 is 15 amino acids long. The V and J ends lost 4 bases and 4 bases respectively, with 14 bases between them. Germline V gene data show CDR1 as LGHNA and CDR2 as YSLEER. The CDR3 spells CASSLLGGAGNTIYF. The CDR3 bases are TGCGCCAGCAGCCTTTTAGGGGGAGCGGGAAACACCATATATTTT.

This chain uses TRBV4-1 with TRBJ2-5; 9 bases agree with TRBD1. V gave up 6 bases and J gave up 5 bases; unmatched junction bases: 7. The CDR3 consists of 14 residues. Germline V gene lookup returns CDR1 MGHRA and CDR2 YSYEKL. The CDR3 sequence is CASRGTGGSETQYF. The CDR3 nucleotides are TGCGCCAGCAGGGGAACAGGGGGCTCCGAGACCCAGTACTTC.

In this sample, this clone turned up a few times. V and J are TRBV6-5 and TRBJ1-1, with D perhaps matching TRBD1 (5 bases). Trimming pared 0 bases from V and 5 bases from J, leaving 7 bases between. Germline CDR1 and CDR2: MNHEY and SVGAGI. CDR3 size: 13 residues. CDR3 in amino acids: CASSYSEGTEAFF. CDR3 sequence (DNA): TGTGCCAGCAGTTACTCGGAGGGGACTGAAGCTTTCTTT.

This clone was seen a few times. The chain is built from TRBV7-2 and TRBJ1-2; 8 positions match TRBD1. Trimming took 5 bases from V and 6 from J; bases not matched to a gene: 8. The CDR3 is made up of 14 amino acids. The germline V gene encodes CDR1 SGHTA and CDR2 FQGNSA. This CDR3 reads CASSLRQGRDGYTF. The DNA for the CDR3 is TGTGCCAGCAGCCTCCGACAGGGGCGAGATGGCTACACCTTC.

The rearrangement links TRBV14 to TRBJ2-2; TRBD2 matches 8 bases. CDR3 length: 14 residues. Germline CDR1 SGHDN, CDR2 FVKESK. V shed 3 bases, J shed 13 bases, and the junction held 10 bases outside the gene matches. The CDR3: CASSHSGREGWLFF. The CDR3 nucleotides read TGTGCCAGCAGCCATTCTGGTCGGGAGGGTTGGCTGTTTTTT.

This clone was counted only a few times. The chain combines TRBV4-1 with TRBJ2-7; TRBD1 might be the D (5 bases). The V end was cut by 5 bases, the J end by 2 bases, with 10 bases between. Per the germline V gene, CDR1 is MGHRA and CDR2 is YSYEKL. CDR3 size: 13 residues. CDR3 sequence (DNA): TGCGCCAGCAGCAACGACAGAACCTACGAGCAGTACTTC. Translated: CASSNDRTYEQYF.

This sequence joins TRBV11-3 and TRBJ2-3; 7 bases agree with TRBD1. The CDR3 loop spans 15 amino acids. Germline-derived CDR1 and CDR2 are SGHNT and YENEEA. V was clipped by 5 bases and J by 4 bases; unmatched bases: 9. The CDR3 loop reads CASSHRQGGSDTQYF. The CDR3 nucleotides are TGTGCCAGCAGCCATAGACAGGGTGGGTCAGATACGCAGTATTTT.